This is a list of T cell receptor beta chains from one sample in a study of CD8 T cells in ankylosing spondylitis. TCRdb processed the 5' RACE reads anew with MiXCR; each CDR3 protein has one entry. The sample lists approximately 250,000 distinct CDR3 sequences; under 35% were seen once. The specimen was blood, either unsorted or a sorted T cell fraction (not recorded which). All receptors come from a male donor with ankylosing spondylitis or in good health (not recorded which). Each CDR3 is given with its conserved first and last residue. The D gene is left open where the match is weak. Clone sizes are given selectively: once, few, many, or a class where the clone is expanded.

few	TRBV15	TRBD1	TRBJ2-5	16	TGTGCCACCAGCAGAGATTCGACAGGGGGCGAGAAGACCCAGTACTTC	CATSRDSTGGEKTQYF
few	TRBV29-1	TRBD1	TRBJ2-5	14	TGCAGCGTTTCGGACAGGGACGGGGGAGAGACCCAGTACTTC	CSVSDRDGGETQYF
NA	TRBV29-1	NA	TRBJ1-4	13	TGCAGCGTTGAAGAGGCCGCGAATGAAAAACTGTTTTTT	CSVEEAANEKLFF
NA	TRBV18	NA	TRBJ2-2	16	TGTGCCAGCTCATACAGACCGGCTCGAGGGCCCGGGGAGCTGTTTTTT	CASSYRPARGPGELFF
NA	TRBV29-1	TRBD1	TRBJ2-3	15	TGCAGCGTGTACCGGGACAGGGTGTTCACAGATACGCAGTATTTT	CSVYRDRVFTDTQYF
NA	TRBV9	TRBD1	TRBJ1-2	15	TGTGCCAGCAGCGTAGAGAGGACAGGGAAAGATGGCTACACCTTC	CASSVERTGKDGYTF
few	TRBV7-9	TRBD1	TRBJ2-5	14	TGTGCCAGCAGCTCTACAGGGGGCCAAGAGACCCAGTACTTC	CASSSTGGQETQYF
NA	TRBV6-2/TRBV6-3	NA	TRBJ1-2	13	TGTGCCAGCAGTTCCCCCCCGGACTATGGCTACACCTTC	CASSSPPDYGYTF
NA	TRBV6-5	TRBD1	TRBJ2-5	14	TGTGCCAGCAGTTACACAGGGGAACAAGAGACCCAGTACTTC	CASSYTGEQETQYF
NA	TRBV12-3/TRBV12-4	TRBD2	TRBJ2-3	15	TGTGCCAGCAGCACCGGGACTAGCGACACAGATACGCAGTATTTT	CASSTGTSDTDTQYF
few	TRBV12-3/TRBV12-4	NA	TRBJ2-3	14	TGTGCCAGCAGAGGCGTTAGGGGCACAGATACGCAGTATTTT	CASRGVRGTDTQYF
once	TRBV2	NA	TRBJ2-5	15	TGTGCCAGCAGTGAGTTGAAACGATTTGGGGAGACCCAGTACTTC	CASSELKRFGETQYF
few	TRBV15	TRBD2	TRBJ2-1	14	TGTGCCACCGGGGCGGGGGATTCTCACAATGAGCAGTTCTTC	CATGAGDSHNEQFF
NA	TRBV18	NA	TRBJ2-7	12	TGTGCCAGCTCCGAAACCGTTACGAGCCCGAACTTC	CASSETVTSPNF
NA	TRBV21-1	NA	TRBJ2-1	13	TGTGCCAGCAGATGGTGGAGAGAAAATGAGCAGTTCTTC	CASRWWRENEQFF
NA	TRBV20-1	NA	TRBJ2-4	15	TGCAGTGCCCCAGGTGGACTCAAACCCAAAAACATTCAGTACTTC	CSAPGGLKPKNIQYF
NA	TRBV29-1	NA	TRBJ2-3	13	TGCAGCGTGCTGGACGGGCGCACAGATACGCAGTATTTT	CSVLDGRTDTQYF
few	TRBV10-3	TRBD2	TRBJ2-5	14	TGTGCCATCAAGGCGGGGGAATCCCAAGAGACCCAGTACTTC	CAIKAGESQETQYF
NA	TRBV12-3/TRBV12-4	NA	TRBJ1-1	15	TGTGCCAGCAGTCGTGGGGGCACCATGAACACTGAAGCTTTCTTT	CASSRGGTMNTEAFF
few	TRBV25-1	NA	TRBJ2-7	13	TGTGCCAGCAGTGATCATGGCGAGTACGAGCAGTACTTC	CASSDHGEYEQYF
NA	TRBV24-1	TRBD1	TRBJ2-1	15	TGTGCCACCAGTGAACCTAGACAGGGTGGAAATGAGCAGTTCTTC	CATSEPRQGGNEQFF
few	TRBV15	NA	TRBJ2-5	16	TGTGCCACCAGCACCAGGCTACAGGGTAGCCAAGAGACCCAGTACTTC	CATSTRLQGSQETQYF
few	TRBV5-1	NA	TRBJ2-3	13	TGCGCCAGCTCACGCCAGTTCACAGATACGCAGTATTTT	CASSRQFTDTQYF
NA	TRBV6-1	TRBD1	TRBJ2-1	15	TGTGCCAGCAGGATCGGACAGGGGGCCTACAATGAGCAGTTCTTC	CASRIGQGAYNEQFF
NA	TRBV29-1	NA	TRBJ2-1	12	TGCAGCGGCGCAGCGGGTTCCCATGAGCAGTTCTTC	CSGAAGSHEQFF
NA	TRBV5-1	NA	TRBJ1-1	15	TGCGCCAGCAGCTCCGGGGGGGCGGAGAACACTGAAGCTTTCTTT	CASSSGGAENTEAFF
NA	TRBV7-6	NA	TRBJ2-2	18	TGTGCCAGCAGCTTAAGGAGGTTTGGCCCGCCGAACACCGGGGAGCTGTTTTTT	CASSLRRFGPPNTGELFF
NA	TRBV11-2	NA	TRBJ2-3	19	TGTGCCAGCAGCTTCCCCGAGAGAGGGGGGGCATTGGGGAGGTATACGCAGTATTTT	CASSFPERGGALGRYTQYF
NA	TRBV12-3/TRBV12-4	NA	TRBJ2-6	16	TGTGCCAGCTTTCGGGTGGCCTCCTCTGGGGCCAACGTCCTGACTTTC	CASFRVASSGANVLTF